This passage covers 27 T cell receptor beta chains from one sample sequenced in a study of blood T cell repertoires in COVID-19. Using immunoSEQ multiplex PCR, the repertoire was profiled, and TCRdb retains in-frame clones only, with some absent. The sample shows about 280,000 clones, around 80% of them seen only once. The sample comprised PBMCs or T cells enriched from blood (not recorded which). Receptors were obtained from a man aged 35 to 55 who had been exposed to COVID-19.

This clone was seen only a few times. CDR3 region: CAWALRAGKETQYF. The CDR3 coding sequence is TGTGCCTGGGCGCTACGAGCGGGAAAGGAGACCCAGTACTTC. V gene TRBV30 combines with J gene TRBJ2-5, with 7 bases identical to TRBD2. V gave up 5 bases and J gave up 5 bases; unmatched junction bases: 11. The CDR3 runs 14 residues. The germline V gene encodes CDR1 GTSNPN and CDR2 SVGIG (reference sequence).

This chain joins TRBV5-6 and TRBJ2-1; 7 positions agree with TRBD2. This CDR3 has 14 amino acids. CDR1 and CDR2 (germline): SGHDT, YYEEEE. The V and J ends lost 0 bases and 9 bases, in that order; junction bases with no gene match: 6. This CDR3 reads CASSLAGLEGEQFF. The CDR3 DNA sequence: TGTGCCAGCAGCTTGGCTGGACTAGAGGGTGAGCAGTTCTTC.

The V call is TRBV21-1, the J call TRBJ1-6. TRBV21-1 is tagged as a pseudogene. There are 14 residues in the CDR3. This chain's CDR3 is CASSKGGGYSPLHF. In DNA form, the CDR3 reads TGTGCCAGCAGCAAAGGGGGGGGGTATTCACCCCTCCACTTT.

The CDR3 here is CASSPQGGRGGYTF. The DNA of the CDR3 is TGTGCCAGCAGCCCCCAGGGGGGCAGAGGAGGCTACACCTTC. The gene calls are TRBV2 and TRBJ1-2; TRBD1 matches 7 bases. CDR3 length: 14 residues. Germline V gene sequence: CDR1 SNHLY, CDR2 FYNNEI. V was pared by 6 bases and J by 8 bases, with 12 bases of the junction left unmatched.

The chain couples TRBV27 to TRBJ2-7; 7 nucleotides match TRBD1. Germline assignment: CDR1 MNHEY and CDR2 SMNVEV (reference sequence). The CDR3 runs to 18 residues. The junction had 15 bases not matched to a gene; V was cut back by 2 bases and J by 2 bases. CDR3 residues: CASSLKTPGTDGAYEQYF. As DNA, the CDR3 is TGTGCCAGCAGTTTAAAAACCCCAGGGACAGACGGTGCCTACGAGCAGTACTTC.

The chain uses TRBV5-1 and TRBJ1-6; 8 bases agree with TRBD1. Per germline, CDR1 SGHRS and CDR2 YFSETQ. The ends lost 4 bases at V and 5 bases at J; junction bases unmatched: 2. CDR3 length: 14 amino acids. CDR3 sequence: CASSPTGDNSPLHF. The CDR3 bases are TGCGCCAGCAGCCCGACAGGGGATAATTCACCCCTCCACTTT.

The rearrangement links TRBV28 to TRBJ2-1, with 12 bases that match TRBD2. CDR3 length equals 15 residues. CDR1 and CDR2 from the germline V gene are MDHEN and SYDVKM. The J segment lost 7 bases and the V segment lost 5 bases, leaving 6 bases of the junction unmatched. The CDR3 nucleotides are TGTGCCAGCAGTCCGACTAGCGGGAGTGTGAATGAGCAGTTCTTC. Translating gives CASSPTSGSVNEQFF. The full variable domain, in which reference TRBV28 and TRBJ2-1 provide the parts outside the CDR3, is DVKVTQSSRYLVKRTGEKVFLECVQDMDHENMFWYRQDPGLGLRLIYFSYDVKMKEKGDIPEGYSVSREKKERFSLILESASTNQTSMYLCASSPTSGSVNEQFFGPGTRLTVL.

This rearrangement joins TRBV19 to TRBJ1-1, with a weak D call TRBD1 (6 bases). This CDR3 is built from 14 residues. V lost 6 bases, J lost 3 bases, and 14 bases lay in between. CDR1 LNHDA and CDR2 SQIVND come from the germline V gene (reference sequence). For the CDR3, the DNA is TGTGCCAGTAGGATACAGGGATCGGACACTGAAGCTTTCTTT. Translated: CASRIQGSDTEAFF.

The rearrangement uses TRBV5-8 and TRBJ1-2, with a weak D call TRBD1 (6 bases). The CDR3 sequence is 17 residues long. Germline V CDR1 and CDR2: SGHTS, YDEGEE. The V gene lost 6 bases and the J gene lost 2 bases, with 23 bases spanning the gap. For the CDR3, the DNA is TGTGCCAGCACCATGTCGCGGCTGGACAGATGGAACTATGGCTACACCTTC. Protein: CASTMSRLDRWNYGYTF.

The chain combines TRBV13 with TRBJ1-2; D gene ambiguous. Germline V CDR1 and CDR2: PRHDT, FYEKMQ (reference sequence). The CDR3 is 14 residues long. V shed 2 bases and J shed 5 bases, with 12 bases lying between them. The CDR3 sequence is CASSLRRAAYGYTF. The CDR3, as DNA: TGTGCCAGCAGCTTACGGCGGGCCGCATATGGCTACACCTTC. Full variable domain (outside the CDR3, taken from reference TRBV13 and TRBJ1-2): AAGVIQSPRHLIKEKRETATLKCYPIPRHDTVYWYQQGPGQDPQFLISFYEKMQSDKGSIPDRFSAQQFSDYHSELNMSSLELGDSALYFCASSLRRAAYGYTFGSGTRLTVV.

The rearrangement uses TRBV4-2 and TRBJ2-5, with D possibly TRBD1 on 6 matching bases. The CDR3 spans 15 residues. The ends were cut back, 0 bases at V and 2 bases at J, with 10 bases in the middle. Germline values: CDR1 LGHNA, CDR2 YNFKEQ. The CDR3 sequence: CASSQDSGQQETQYF. CDR3 nucleotides: TGTGCCAGCAGCCAAGATTCCGGACAGCAAGAGACCCAGTACTTC.

The chain uses TRBV12-3 or TRBV12-4 and TRBJ2-5; TRBD2 agrees at 7 bases. V lost 6 bases, J lost 7 bases, and 8 bases stayed unmatched. The CDR3 runs 13 residues. The CDR3 bases are TGTGCCAGCAGCTCCAGCGGGACCGGGACCCAGTACTTC. The encoded protein is CASSSSGTGTQYF.

The chain links TRBV7-9 to TRBJ2-3; TRBD1 might be the D (5 bases). The CDR3 runs to 17 residues. CDR1 is SEHNR, CDR2 FQNEAQ, per germline (reference sequence). Deletions cut 5 bases from V and 3 bases from J, with 21 bases between. The CDR3 spells CASSPAFLRAPTDTQYF. The CDR3 DNA reads TGTGCCAGCAGCCCCGCTTTCCTCAGGGCGCCTACAGATACGCAGTATTTT.

The chain couples TRBV28 to TRBJ1-2, with 7 bases matching TRBD1. The trim removed 5 bases at V and 5 bases at J, leaving 8 bases unmatched. CDR3 size: 14 residues. Germline CDR1 is MDHEN and CDR2 is SYDVKM. CDR3 protein: CASSLPDREYGYTF. The CDR3 region has the DNA TGTGCCAGCAGTCTACCTGACAGGGAGTATGGCTACACCTTC.

The chain recombines TRBV5-1 with TRBJ2-3, with a possible D match to TRBD2 (6 bases). The length of the CDR3 is 14 residues. V dropped 1 base and J dropped 5 bases, with 11 bases sitting between them. CDR1 is SGHRS and CDR2 is YFSETQ in the germline V gene. The CDR3 DNA sequence: TGCGCCAGCAGCTTGCGAACGGGAGAAGATACGCAGTATTTT. Its protein is CASSLRTGEDTQYF. Full variable domain (rest looked up from reference TRBV5-1 and TRBJ2-3): KAGVTQTPRYLIKTRGQQVTLSCSPISGHRSVSWYQQTPGQGLQFLFEYFSETQRNKGNFPGRFSGRQFSNSRSEMNVSTLELGDSALYLCASSLRTGEDTQYFGPGTRLTVL.

The chain is built from TRBV29-1 and TRBJ2-7, with 11 positions matching TRBD2. CDR1 is SQVTM, CDR2 ANQGSEA, per germline. The CDR3 runs 18 residues. Unmatched junction bases numbered 23, after V lost 7 bases and J lost 6 bases. In DNA, the CDR3 is TGCAGCGCTATCCCTAGGCGTAGCCGACTAGCGGGAACCCCCGAGCAGTACTTC. Translating gives CSAIPRRSRLAGTPEQYF.

This clone showed up just once. V is TRBV7-3 and J is TRBJ2-5; 9 bases line up with TRBD2. Germline CDR1 and CDR2: SGHTA and FQGTGA. This CDR3 spans 15 amino acids. V was pared by 0 bases and J by 5 bases, with 4 bases of the junction left unmatched. CDR3 loop: CASSLTSGSWETQYF. The CDR3 DNA is TGTGCCAGCAGCTTAACTAGCGGGAGCTGGGAGACCCAGTACTTC.

The chain couples TRBV12-3 or TRBV12-4 to TRBJ2-7; weak D call: TRBD2 (5 bases). The CDR3 is 13 residues long. The V end was cut by 5 bases, the J end by 2 bases, with 10 bases between. CDR3 sequence: CASSRTVTYEQYF. CDR3 in DNA: TGTGCCAGCAGTCGGACTGTCACCTACGAGCAGTACTTC.

The chain recombines TRBV4-1 with TRBJ2-3; TRBD2 is a possible D gene (5 bases). Germline lookup yields CDR1 MGHRA and CDR2 YSYEKL. The CDR3 loop spans 17 amino acids. V was clipped by 4 bases and J by 1 base, with 18 bases between them. CDR3 protein: CASSPYLWRVRTDTQYF. Written as DNA, the CDR3 is TGCGCCAGCAGCCCTTATTTGTGGCGGGTTCGCACAGATACGCAGTATTTT.

The rearrangement links TRBV19 to TRBJ1-2; D unclear. The germline V gene encodes CDR1 LNHDA and CDR2 SQIVND (reference sequence). CDR3 length: 14 residues. V was clipped by 3 bases and J by 5 bases, with 13 bases between them. The CDR3 here is CASSIDYIPYGYTF. CDR3 nucleotides: TGTGCCAGTAGTATCGACTATATCCCATATGGCTACACCTTC. Full variable domain (remainder filled in from reference TRBV19 and TRBJ1-2): DGGITQSPKYLFRKEGQNVTLSCEQNLNHDAMYWYRQDPGQGLRLIYYSQIVNDFQKGDIAEGYSVSREKKESFPLTVTSAQKNPTAFYLCASSIDYIPYGYTFGSGTRLTVV.

V gene TRBV3-1 (or the pseudogene TRBV3-2) combines with J gene TRBJ1-1; D not resolved. With 4 bases removed from V and 11 bases from J, the gap between germline ends came to 14 bases. The CDR3 runs to 12 residues. Germline V gene data show CDR1 as LGHDT and CDR2 as YNNKEL (reference sequence). The CDR3: CASSPGPKRAFF. DNA of the CDR3: TGTGCCAGCAGCCCTGGGCCTAAAAGGGCTTTCTTT.

This clone appeared a few times. V and J are TRBV11-3 and TRBJ2-7, with 10 bases aligning to TRBD2. The CDR3 is made up of 18 amino acids. Germline CDR1 and CDR2: SGHNT and YENEEA. V lost 3 bases to trimming and J lost 0 bases; unmatched junction nucleotides: 11. As DNA, the CDR3 is TGTGCCAGCAGCTTTTTGACTAGCGGGTTTTCTAGCTCCTACGAGCAGTACTTC. Protein product: CASSFLTSGFSSSYEQYF.

The rearrangement uses TRBV23-1 and TRBJ1-6; 12 bases align to TRBD1. TRBV23-1 is treated as an ORF (open reading frame) with a function not yet certain. V was clipped by 6 bases and J by 9 bases; unmatched bases: 21. CDR3 length: 20 residues. CDR3 DNA: TGCGCCAGCAGCGAAACACCGGGACAGGGGGCTCGTGCTGGGAGTTCACCCCTCCACTTT. Protein: CASSETPGQGARAGSSPLHF.

The gene calls are TRBV7-9 and TRBJ1-1; 8 bases align to TRBD1. CDR3 length: 14 residues. Trimming removed 7 bases from V and 1 base from J; junction bases left unmatched: 5. CDR1 and CDR2 from the germline V gene are SEHNR and FQNEAQ (reference sequence). CDR3 residues: CASTRGTGNTEAFF. CDR3 nucleotide sequence: TGTGCCAGCACCCGTGGGACAGGGAACACTGAAGCTTTCTTT.

The genes are TRBV7-9 and TRBJ1-4; no reliable D call. V was shortened by 0 bases and J by 4 bases, with 6 bases between the two germline ends. The CDR3 extends over 14 amino acids. CDR1 and CDR2 (germline): SEHNR, FQNEAQ (reference sequence). The CDR3 is CASSLAVGNEKLFF. CDR3 DNA sequence: TGTGCCAGCAGCTTAGCGGTCGGTAATGAAAAACTGTTTTTT. Together with reference TRBV7-9 and TRBJ1-4, the CDR3 gives the full variable domain: DTGVSQNPRHKITKRGQNVTFRCDPISEHNRLYWYRQTLGQGPEFLTYFQNEAQLEKSRLLSDRFSAERPKGSFSTLEIQRTEQGDSAMYLCASSLAVGNEKLFFGSGTQLSVL.

The chain couples TRBV18 to TRBJ2-6; TRBD1 might be the D (5 bases). V gave up 6 bases and J gave up 2 bases, with 17 bases separating them. The CDR3 consists of 17 residues. Germline V gene sequence: CDR1 KGHSH, CDR2 LQKENI. The CDR3 DNA is TGTGCCAGCTCCTCAGGTCGCCTAGGGGCTGGGGCCAACGTCCTGACTTTC. Amino acid sequence: CASSSGRLGAGANVLTF.

The chain carries TRBV4-2 and TRBJ2-1; D is unresolved. This CDR3 contains 15 residues. With 1 base removed from V and 2 bases from J, the gap between germline ends came to 9 bases. Germline CDR1 is LGHNA and CDR2 is YNFKEQ. Here the CDR3 reads CASSQAGPPYNEQFF. In DNA, the CDR3 is TGTGCCAGCAGCCAAGCCGGTCCCCCCTACAATGAGCAGTTCTTC.